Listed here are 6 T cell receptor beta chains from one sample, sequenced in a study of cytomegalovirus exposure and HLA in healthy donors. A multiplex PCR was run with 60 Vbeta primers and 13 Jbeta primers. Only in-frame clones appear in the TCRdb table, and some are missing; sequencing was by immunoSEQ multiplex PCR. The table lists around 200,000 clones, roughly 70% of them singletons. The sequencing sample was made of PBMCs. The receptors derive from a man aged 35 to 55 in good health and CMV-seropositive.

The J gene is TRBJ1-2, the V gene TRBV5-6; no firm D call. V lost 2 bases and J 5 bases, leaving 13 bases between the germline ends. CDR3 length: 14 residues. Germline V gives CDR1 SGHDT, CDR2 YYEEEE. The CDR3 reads CASSFRGHLYGYTF. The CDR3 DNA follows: TGTGCCAGCAGCTTCCGGGGTCACCTTTATGGCTACACCTTC.

CDR3 residues: CASSKNTGELFF. The CDR3 nucleotides read TGTGCCAGCTCAAAAAACACCGGGGAGCTGTTTTTT. V usage is TRBV7-6 and J usage is TRBJ2-2; D is unclear. This CDR3 is built from 12 residues. Germline loops: CDR1 SGHVS, CDR2 FNYEAQ. The V end lost 8 bases, the J end lost 2 bases, and 6 bases lay between the germline ends.

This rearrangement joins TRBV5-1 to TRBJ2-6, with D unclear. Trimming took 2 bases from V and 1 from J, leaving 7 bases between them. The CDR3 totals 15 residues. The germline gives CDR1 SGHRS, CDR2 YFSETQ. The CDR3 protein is CASSFLGSGANVLTF. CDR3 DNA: TGCGCCAGCAGCTTCCTAGGATCTGGGGCCAACGTCCTGACTTTC. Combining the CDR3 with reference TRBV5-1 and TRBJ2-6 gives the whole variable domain KAGVTQTPRYLIKTRGQQVTLSCSPISGHRSVSWYQQTPGQGLQFLFEYFSETQRNKGNFPGRFSGRQFSNSRSEMNVSTLELGDSALYLCASSFLGSGANVLTFGAGSRLTVL.

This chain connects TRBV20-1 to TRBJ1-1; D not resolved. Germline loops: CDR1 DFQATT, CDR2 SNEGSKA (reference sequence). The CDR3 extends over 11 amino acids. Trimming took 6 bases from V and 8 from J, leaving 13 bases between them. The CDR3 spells CSATHSKEAFF. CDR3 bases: TGCAGTGCCACGCACTCCAAAGAAGCTTTCTTT.

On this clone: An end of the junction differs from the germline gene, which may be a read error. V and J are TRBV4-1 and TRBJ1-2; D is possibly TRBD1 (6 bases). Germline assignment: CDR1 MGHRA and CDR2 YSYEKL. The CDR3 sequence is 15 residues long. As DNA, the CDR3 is TGTGCCAGCAGCCGAGAGGGGGGAGGGGACTATGGCTACACCTTC. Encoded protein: CASSREGGGDYGYTF.

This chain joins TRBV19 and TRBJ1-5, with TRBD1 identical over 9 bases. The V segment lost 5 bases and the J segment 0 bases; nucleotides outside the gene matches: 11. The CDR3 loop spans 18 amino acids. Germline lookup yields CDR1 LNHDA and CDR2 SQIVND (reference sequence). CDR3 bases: TGTGCCAGTAGTCACAGGGGGCCTAATATCTATAGCAATCAGCCCCAGCATTTT. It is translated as CASSHRGPNIYSNQPQHF. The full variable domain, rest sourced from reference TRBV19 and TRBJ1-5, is DGGITQSPKYLFRKEGQNVTLSCEQNLNHDAMYWYRQDPGQGLRLIYYSQIVNDFQKGDIAEGYSVSREKKESFPLTVTSAQKNPTAFYLCASSHRGPNIYSNQPQHFGDGTRLSIL.